This TCR beta chain was identified in a study of T-cell reconstitution after alpha-beta-depleted transplantation in children. This clonotype has just a few counts. V was clipped by 8 bases and J by 7 bases; unmatched bases: 11. The CDR3 sequence is 16 residues long. Germline CDR1 is MNHEY and CDR2 is SMNVEV (reference sequence). TCRbeta library construction was performed incorporating unique molecular identifiers. TCRdb processed the PCR reads anew with MiXCR; each CDR3 protein has one entry. The table records about 490,000 distinct CDR3 sequences, roughly 10% of them present only once. V gene TRBV27 combines with J gene TRBJ2-2; TRBD2 matches 12 bases. The sequence came from a child between 2 and 9 years old with inherited bone marrow failure, due to receive a stem cell transplant. Sample: PBMCs, taken before TCRalphabeta/CD19-depleted stem cell transplant. Written as DNA, the CDR3 is TGTGCCAGCGGACTAGCGGGATTCCCGATCGGCGGGGAGCTGTTTTTT. As protein: CASGLAGFPIGGELFF.